The 27 T cell receptor beta chains below all came from one sample that was sequenced in a study of PD-1 blockade in mismatch repair-deficient tumors. Here immunoSEQ multiplex PCR was the method, and the copy in TCRdb shows in-frame clones only, minus some. The table records fewer than 16,000 clones, approximately 80% of them present only once. Their antigens are not known. Time point reported: roughly 11-day in vitro stimulation with candidate neoantigen peptide 5. The sequenced sample was cells cultured in vitro, obtained from a patient treated with pembrolizumab. These receptors all stem from an adult with mismatch repair-deficient cancer.

J is TRBJ2-1 and V is TRBV27, with a weak D call TRBD1 (6 bases). The CDR3 runs 14 residues. The germline gives CDR1 MNHEY, CDR2 SMNVEV (reference sequence). V lost 8 bases and J lost 5, with 16 bases in between. The CDR3 DNA sequence: TGTGCCAGCGGTCTCTTGGGGGCGAACAATGAGCAGTTCTTC. Its protein is CASGLLGANNEQFF.

The chain couples TRBV6-6 to TRBJ2-1; no definite D call. Germline V CDR1 and CDR2: MNHNY, SVGAGI (reference sequence). V was cut by 4 bases and J by 10 bases, with 8 bases left in between. The CDR3 loop spans 11 amino acids. CDR3 in DNA: TGTGCCAGCAGTTTTTATGGCGAGCAGTTCTTC. The encoded protein is CASSFYGEQFF.

This clone was seen once. This sequence joins TRBV28 and TRBJ2-1; TRBD1 agrees at 9 bases. Trimming cost V 7 bases and J 6 bases; bases outside gene matches: 13. The CDR3 spans 16 residues. Looked up from germline, CDR1 is MDHEN and CDR2 is SYDVKM. Here the CDR3 DNA reads TGTGCCAGCATCGCTGCCGGGACAGGGCCCACCAATGAGCAGTTCTTC. This sequence encodes CASIAAGTGPTNEQFF.

CDR3 protein: CAWSGLGPNEQFF. CDR3 nucleotides: TGTGCCTGGAGTGGACTAGGACCCAATGAGCAGTTCTTC. The rearrangement uses TRBV30 and TRBJ2-1; the D gene is possibly TRBD2 (6 bases). The CDR3 is made up of 13 amino acids. Germline V gene sequence: CDR1 GTSNPN, CDR2 SVGIG (reference sequence). V was shortened by 1 base and J by 6 bases, with 10 bases between the two germline ends.

This clone was counted a single time. The rearrangement links TRBV5-1 to TRBJ2-2, with TRBD1 matching 8 bases. V was clipped by 0 bases and J by 6 bases; unmatched bases: 10. The CDR3 is 17 residues long. Germline loops: CDR1 SGHRS, CDR2 YFSETQ. The CDR3 sequence: CASSLGQGPSPAGELFF. The CDR3 DNA reads as TGCGCCAGCAGCTTGGGACAGGGGCCCTCCCCCGCCGGGGAGCTGTTTTTT.

This chain connects TRBV7-9 to TRBJ2-4, with a weak D call TRBD1 (6 bases). V was pared by 6 bases and J by 3 bases, with 21 bases between. This CDR3 has 17 amino acids. CDR1 and CDR2 from the germline V gene are SEHNR and FQNEAQ (reference sequence). In DNA, the CDR3 is TGTGCCAGCAGAAAATATCAGGGGCAAGGGGACAAAAACATTCAGTACTTC. It yields the protein CASRKYQGQGDKNIQYF.

This chain connects TRBV30 to TRBJ2-7, with D maybe TRBD2 (6 bases). V was trimmed by 4 bases and J by 0 bases, leaving 13 bases between them. The CDR3 has 14 residues. In germline, CDR1 is GTSNPN, CDR2 SVGIG (reference sequence). CDR3 sequence reads: CAWKTGSPSYEQYF. The DNA for the CDR3 is TGTGCCTGGAAAACCGGGAGCCCCTCCTACGAGCAGTACTTC. The full variable domain, rest sourced from reference TRBV30 and TRBJ2-7, is SQTIHQWPATLVQPVGSPLSLECTVEGTSNPNLYWYRQAAGRGLQLLFYSVGIGQISSEVPQNLSASRPQDRQFILSSKKLLLSDSGFYLCAWKTGSPSYEQYFGPGTRLTVT.

In its sample, this clone was seen once. The chain employs TRBV28 and TRBJ2-4, with D perhaps being TRBD1 or TRBD2 (5 bases each). Trimming took 7 bases from V and 0 from J, leaving 13 bases between them. In germline, CDR1 is MDHEN, CDR2 SYDVKM. This CDR3 has 15 amino acids. The CDR3 spells CASKYSGTAKNIQYF. CDR3 coding DNA: TGTGCCAGCAAATACTCCGGGACAGCCAAAAACATTCAGTACTTC.

This clone was counted between two and nine times. The chain combines TRBV13 with TRBJ1-1, with D uncertain. Trimming took 5 bases from V and 0 from J, leaving 16 bases between them. The CDR3 extends over 16 amino acids. Per germline, CDR1 PRHDT and CDR2 FYEKMQ (reference sequence). CDR3 residues: CASSGRPDSMNTEAFF. CDR3 nucleotide sequence: TGTGCCAGCAGCGGGCGGCCCGACTCCATGAACACTGAAGCTTTCTTT.

The rearrangement links TRBV28 to TRBJ1-5; unclear D gene. Germline V gene data show CDR1 as MDHEN and CDR2 as SYDVKM. Between the trimmed V and J ends, which lost 3 bases and 5 bases, there was a span of 14 bases. This CDR3 comprises 15 residues. The CDR3: CASSLFGQTYQPQHF. The CDR3 DNA is TGTGCCAGCAGTTTGTTTGGGCAGACCTATCAGCCCCAGCATTTT.

The chain couples TRBV18 to TRBJ1-1, with D possibly TRBD1 on 6 matching bases. Per germline, CDR1 KGHSH and CDR2 LQKENI. The V end was cut by 5 bases, the J end by 3 bases, with 13 bases between. CDR3 size: 14 residues. The CDR3 region has the DNA TGTGCCAGCTCAAATACAGGGATAGACACTGAAGCTTTCTTT. Its protein is CASSNTGIDTEAFF.

The chain employs TRBV2 and TRBJ1-2; 7 bases match TRBD1. This CDR3 comprises 12 residues. With 10 bases clipped from V and 3 bases from J, the junction kept 5 bases outside the gene matches. Germline V gene lookup returns CDR1 SNHLY and CDR2 FYNNEI. The chain's CDR3 is CATKQGYYGYTF. Written as DNA, the CDR3 is TGTGCCACCAAACAGGGGTACTATGGCTACACCTTC.

This rearrangement joins TRBV28 to TRBJ1-1; unclear D gene. From germline, CDR1 is MDHEN and CDR2 SYDVKM. V was shortened by 5 bases and J by 1 base, with 11 bases between the two germline ends. The CDR3 loop spans 14 amino acids. The CDR3 DNA reads as TGTGCCAGCAGTCCCGGGGTTTCGAACACTGAAGCTTTCTTT. The encoded protein is CASSPGVSNTEAFF.

The J gene is TRBJ1-3, the V gene TRBV28, with D maybe TRBD1 (5 bases). CDR3 length: 15 amino acids. V gave up 7 bases and J gave up 0 bases, with 13 bases separating them. Germline V gives CDR1 MDHEN, CDR2 SYDVKM. CDR3 protein: CASNPGTTSGNTIYF. The CDR3 DNA sequence: TGTGCCAGCAACCCCGGGACTACCTCTGGAAACACCATATATTTT.

The chain links TRBV6-6 to TRBJ1-2; 7 bases line up with TRBD1. The V gene's germline CDR1 is MNHNY and CDR2 SVGAGI (reference sequence). V shed 6 bases and J 3 bases; nucleotides not matched to a gene: 7. The CDR3 is 14 amino acids. CDR3 region: CASSRTGGDYGYTF. CDR3 DNA sequence: TGTGCCAGCAGCCGGACAGGAGGGGACTATGGCTACACCTTC.

This clone was recorded only once. The chain joins TRBV11-2 to TRBJ2-5; 9 bases fit TRBD2. The junction had 4 bases not matched to a gene; V was cut back by 3 bases and J by 2 bases. This CDR3 is built from 15 residues. Germline V gene sequence: CDR1 SGHAT, CDR2 FQNNGV. The CDR3 loop is CASSFGLAKQETQYF. The CDR3 DNA is TGTGCCAGCAGCTTTGGACTAGCGAAACAAGAGACCCAGTACTTC. Drawing the rest from reference TRBV11-2 and TRBJ2-5, the complete variable domain is EAGVAQSPRYKIIEKRQSVAFWCNPISGHATLYWYQQILGQGPKLLIQFQNNGVVDDSQLPKDRFSAERLKGVDSTLKIQPAKLEDSAVYLCASSFGLAKQETQYFGPGTRLLVL.

The chain combines TRBV6-1 with TRBJ1-1; 10 nucleotides align to TRBD1. The J segment lost 1 base and the V segment lost 3 bases, leaving 8 bases of the junction unmatched. The CDR3 runs 17 residues. Germline CDR1 reads MNHNS; CDR2 reads SASEGT. Here the CDR3 reads CASSDFLGTGANTEAFF. The CDR3 DNA follows: TGTGCCAGCAGTGACTTCCTCGGGACAGGGGCGAACACTGAAGCTTTCTTT.

Points on this clone: Different DNA sequences within this sample yield the same CDR3. This chain joins TRBV19 and TRBJ2-1; 8 bases are shared with TRBD2. The CDR3 is 15 amino acids. Germline CDR1 is LNHDA and CDR2 is SQIVND (reference sequence). V lost 5 bases, J lost 8 bases, and 11 bases stayed unmatched. The CDR3 bases are TGTGCCAGTAGTTGGACTAGCTTGGGGGACGATGAGCAGTTCTTC. As protein: CASSWTSLGDDEQFF.

This clone was seen once. The chain couples TRBV2 to TRBJ2-7; no reliable D call. The length of the CDR3 is 12 residues. Germline V gene sequence: CDR1 SNHLY, CDR2 FYNNEI. The V gene lost 6 bases and the J gene lost 7 bases, with 13 bases spanning the gap. CDR3 loop: CASRILGREQYF. CDR3 DNA sequence: TGTGCCAGCAGGATACTTGGAAGGGAGCAGTACTTC.

This chain joins TRBV18 and TRBJ1-2; no definite D call. Germline V lookup: CDR1 KGHSH, CDR2 LQKENI. V was clipped by 3 bases and J by 8 bases, with 13 bases between them. The CDR3 is 13 residues long. In DNA form, the CDR3 reads TGTGCCAGCTCACCCCGAACCGCGAGCGGCTACACCTTC. Residues: CASSPRTASGYTF.

The gene calls are TRBV5-1 and TRBJ1-2; unclear D gene. The CDR3 length is 13 residues. V was cut by 0 bases and J by 3 bases, with 6 bases left in between. CDR1 and CDR2 from the germline V gene are SGHRS and YFSETQ. The CDR3 reads CASSLVSDYGYTF. CDR3 coding DNA: TGCGCCAGCAGCTTGGTTTCCGACTATGGCTACACCTTC.

The rearrangement joins TRBV6-5 to TRBJ1-5; 10 bases are a match to TRBD1. The J segment lost 5 bases and the V segment lost 5 bases, leaving 3 bases of the junction unmatched. CDR1 MNHEY and CDR2 SVGAGI come from the germline V gene. The CDR3 is made up of 14 amino acids. The CDR3 here is CASSTGQGYQPQHF. The DNA of the CDR3 is TGTGCCAGCAGTACGGGACAGGGGTATCAGCCCCAGCATTTT.

CDR3 amino acids: CASSLSLGDTEAFF. The DNA for the CDR3 is TGTGCCAGCAGTTTATCGCTGGGAGACACTGAAGCTTTCTTT. The gene calls are TRBV27 and TRBJ1-1; D remains ambiguous. This CDR3 region has 14 residues. Trimming removed 0 bases at V and 3 bases at J, with 8 bases between. From germline, CDR1 is MNHEY and CDR2 SMNVEV (reference sequence).

The genes are TRBV7-9 and TRBJ1-2, with TRBD1 matching 9 bases. Germline V lookup: CDR1 SEHNR, CDR2 FQNEAQ (reference sequence). CDR3 size: 16 residues. V shed 4 bases and J 4 bases; nucleotides not matched to a gene: 10. The CDR3 region is CASSSRTGAPFYGYTF. CDR3 coding DNA: TGTGCCAGCAGCTCACGGACAGGGGCCCCCTTCTATGGCTACACCTTC.

V and J are TRBV7-2 and TRBJ2-5, with D perhaps TRBD1 (5 bases). With 0 bases removed from V and 4 bases from J, the gap between germline ends came to 9 bases. Germline lookup yields CDR1 SGHTA and CDR2 FQGNSA. CDR3 length: 14 residues. The CDR3 loop is CASSLAGRGETQYF. The DNA of the CDR3 is TGTGCCAGCAGCTTAGCGGGTAGGGGAGAGACCCAGTACTTC.

This clone occurred a few times. The V call is TRBV28, the J call TRBJ1-2; TRBD1 might be the D (6 bases). V was shortened by 6 bases and J by 4 bases, with 18 bases between the two germline ends. The CDR3 contains 15 residues. Germline V gives CDR1 MDHEN, CDR2 SYDVKM. The CDR3: CASRRAQQGGYGYTF. The DNA of the CDR3 is TGTGCCAGCAGGAGGGCGCAACAGGGTGGCTATGGCTACACCTTC.

V is TRBV11-3 and J is TRBJ1-3; D gene ambiguous. This CDR3 region has 14 residues. Trimming took off 0 bases at V and 8 bases at J, with 11 bases between the two ends. In germline, CDR1 is SGHNT, CDR2 YENEEA. CDR3 residues: CASSLDRMGYTIYF. CDR3 in DNA: TGTGCCAGCAGCTTAGATCGAATGGGTTACACCATATATTTT.